This T cell receptor beta chain derives from a study of identical twins. MiXCR, applied by TCRdb to the 5' RACE reads, yields one record per CDR3 protein. Of a few hundred thousand distinct CDR3 sequences listed, roughly 9% are singletons. This CDR3 contains 18 residues. Trimming removed 6 bases from V and 2 bases from J, with 25 bases in between. This clonotype has more than one count but fewer than ten. Healthy Caucasians made up all donors. The clonotype was recovered from a woman between 45 and 65 years old in good health. V gene TRBV12-3 or TRBV12-4 combines with J gene TRBJ2-5, with D tentatively TRBD1 (6 bases). What was sequenced was naive T cells sorted from blood. As DNA, the CDR3 is TGTGCCAGCAGCCCAGACAGGATGTCCTCCCTGAGGCAAGAGACCCAGTACTTC. It codes for CASSPDRMSSLRQETQYF.